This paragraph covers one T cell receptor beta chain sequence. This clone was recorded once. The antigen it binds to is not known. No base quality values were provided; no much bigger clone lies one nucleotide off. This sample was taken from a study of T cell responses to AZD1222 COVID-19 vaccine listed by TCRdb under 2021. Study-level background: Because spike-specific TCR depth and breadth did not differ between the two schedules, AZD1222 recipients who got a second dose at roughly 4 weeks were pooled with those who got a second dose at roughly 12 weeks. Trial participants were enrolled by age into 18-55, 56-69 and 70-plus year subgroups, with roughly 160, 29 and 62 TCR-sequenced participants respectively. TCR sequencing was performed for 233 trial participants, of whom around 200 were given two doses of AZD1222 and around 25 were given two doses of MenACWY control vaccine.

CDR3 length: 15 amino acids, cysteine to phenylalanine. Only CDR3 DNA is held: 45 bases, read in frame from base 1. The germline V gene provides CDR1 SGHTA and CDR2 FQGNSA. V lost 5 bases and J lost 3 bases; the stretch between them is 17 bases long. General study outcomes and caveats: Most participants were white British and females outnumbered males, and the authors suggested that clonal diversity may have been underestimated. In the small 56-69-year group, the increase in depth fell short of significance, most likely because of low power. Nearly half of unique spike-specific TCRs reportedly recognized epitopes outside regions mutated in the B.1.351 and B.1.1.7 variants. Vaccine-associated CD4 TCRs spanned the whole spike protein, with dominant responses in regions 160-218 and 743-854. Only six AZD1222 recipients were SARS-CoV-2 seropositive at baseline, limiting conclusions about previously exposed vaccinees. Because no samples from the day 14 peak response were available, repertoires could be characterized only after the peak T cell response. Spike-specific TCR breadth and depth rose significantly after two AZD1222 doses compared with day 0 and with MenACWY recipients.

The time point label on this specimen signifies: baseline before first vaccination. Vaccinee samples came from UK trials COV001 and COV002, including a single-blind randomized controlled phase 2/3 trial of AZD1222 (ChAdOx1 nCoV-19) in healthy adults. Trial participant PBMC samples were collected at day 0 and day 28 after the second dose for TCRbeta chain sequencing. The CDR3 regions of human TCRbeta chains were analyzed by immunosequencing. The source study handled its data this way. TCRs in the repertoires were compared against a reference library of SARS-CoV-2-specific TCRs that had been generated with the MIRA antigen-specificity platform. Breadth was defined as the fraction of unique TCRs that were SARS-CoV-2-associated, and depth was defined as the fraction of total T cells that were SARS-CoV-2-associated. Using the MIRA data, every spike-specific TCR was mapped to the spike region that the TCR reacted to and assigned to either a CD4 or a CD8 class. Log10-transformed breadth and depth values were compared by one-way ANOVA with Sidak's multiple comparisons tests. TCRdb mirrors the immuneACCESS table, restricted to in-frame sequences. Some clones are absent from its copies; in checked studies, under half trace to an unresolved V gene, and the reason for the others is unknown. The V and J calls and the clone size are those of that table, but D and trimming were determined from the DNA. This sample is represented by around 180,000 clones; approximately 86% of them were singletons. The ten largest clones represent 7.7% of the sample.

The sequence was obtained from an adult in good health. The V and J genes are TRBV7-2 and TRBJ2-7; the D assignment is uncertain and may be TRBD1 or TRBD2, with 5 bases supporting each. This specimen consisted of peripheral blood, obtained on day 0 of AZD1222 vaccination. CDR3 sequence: CASSRRDGLYYEQYF. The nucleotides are TGTGCCAGCAGCCGCCGGGACGGACTTTACTACGAGCAGTACTTC.